This T cell receptor (beta chain) was retrieved from a study of early T cells in non-severe SARS-CoV-2 infection. Looking at the study overall: RNA in bulk from unsorted whole blood was sequenced, and chains were unpaired.

This clonotype was seen more than once but under ten times. Its specificity is not known. Study outcomes and limitations: Anti-spike CD8 responses were favored by VDJdb matching, which missed private and CD4 specificities.

This CDR3 spans 15 amino acids. The V gene lost 3 bases and the J gene lost 2 bases, with 12 bases spanning the gap. Germline assignment: CDR1 SGHTA and CDR2 FQGTGA. Attached unique molecular identifiers marked individual cDNA molecules. A single record per CDR3 protein comes from TCRdb applying MiXCR to the 5' RACE reads. The repertoire holds about 53,000 distinct CDR3 sequences, with 12% as singletons. The source of this sequence is an adult who was a healthcare worker with PCR-confirmed SARS-CoV-2 infection or an uninfected control (not recorded which). The chain couples TRBV7-3 to TRBJ2-3, with TRBD2 as a possible D gene (6 bases). Specimen: whole blood, collected at baseline. CDR3 sequence reads: CASSFVAGNTDTQYF. The CDR3, as DNA: TGTGCCAGCAGCTTTGTTGCGGGAAACACAGATACGCAGTATTTT. The variable domain in full, with the rest retrieved from reference TRBV7-3 and TRBJ2-3, is GAGVSQTPSNKVTEKGKYVELRCDPISGHTALYWYRQSLGQGPEFLIYFQGTGAADDSGLPNDRFFAVRPEGSVSTLKIQRTERGDSAVYLCASSFVAGNTDTQYFGPGTRLTVL.